A single sample is the source of the 3 T cell receptor beta chains below, sequenced in a study of cytomegalovirus exposure and HLA in healthy donors. The PCR employed 60 Vbeta primers together with 13 Jbeta primers. Data came from immunoSEQ multiplex PCR; TCRdb stores just in-frame clones and leaves some out. The data show 90,000 to 95,000 clones, 80% seen once. Material: PBMCs. Receptors were obtained from a man aged 18 to 29 in good health and CMV-seronegative.

This clone was seen just once. The rearrangement links TRBV19 to TRBJ1-5; 8 nucleotides align to TRBD1. Trimming removed 3 bases from V and 1 base from J; junction bases left unmatched: 14. Germline assignment: CDR1 LNHDA and CDR2 SQIVND (reference sequence). The CDR3 sequence is 19 residues long. CDR3 amino acids: CASSIPRQGRIGSNQPQHF. The CDR3 DNA follows: TGTGCCAGTAGTATCCCTCGACAGGGGCGAATTGGCAGCAATCAGCCCCAGCATTTT.

V usage is TRBV6-5 and J usage is TRBJ2-1; D remains ambiguous. Trimming pared 1 base from V and 7 bases from J, leaving 11 bases between. Looked up from germline, CDR1 is MNHEY and CDR2 is SVGAGI. The CDR3 is 14 residues long. CDR3 sequence (DNA): TGTGCCAGCAGTTACTTTCCAGGTCTGAATGAGCAGTTCTTC. Protein product: CASSYFPGLNEQFF.

This chain uses TRBV6-1 with TRBJ2-7; 9 nucleotides line up with TRBD1. This CDR3 has 13 residues. With V trimmed by 4 bases and J by 7 bases, 5 bases remained unmatched. Germline-derived CDR1 and CDR2 are MNHNS and SASEGT. The CDR3 reads CASSGDRDREQYF. In DNA, the CDR3 is TGTGCCAGCAGTGGGGACAGGGATAGGGAGCAGTACTTC.